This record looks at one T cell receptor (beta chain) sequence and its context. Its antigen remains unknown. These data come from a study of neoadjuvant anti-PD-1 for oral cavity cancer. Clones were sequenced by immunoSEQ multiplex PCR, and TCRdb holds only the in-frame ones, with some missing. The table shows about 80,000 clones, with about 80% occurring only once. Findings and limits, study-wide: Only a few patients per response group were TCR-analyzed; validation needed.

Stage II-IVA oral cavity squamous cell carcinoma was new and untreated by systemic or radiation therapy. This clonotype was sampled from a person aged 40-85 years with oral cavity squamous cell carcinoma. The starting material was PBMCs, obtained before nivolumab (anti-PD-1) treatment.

The CDR3 nucleotides read TGCGCCAGCAGTATAACCACCAATGAGCAGTTCTTC. This encodes CASSITTNEQFF. The chain employs TRBV5-1 and TRBJ2-1; D uncertain. V lost 5 bases to trimming and J lost 6 bases, with 9 bases between them. The CDR3 covers 12 residues. Germline loops: CDR1 SGHRS, CDR2 YFSETQ.